The entry below describes one T cell receptor (beta chain). Participants spanned ages roughly 18 to 95 years and resided in about two dozen US areas. Within the 2 weeks before study entry, each person in the exposed group met a COVID-19 case. The data originate from a study of blood T cell repertoires in COVID-19. Looking at the study overall: Samples came from the United States, Italy and Spain, spanning acute and convalescent COVID-19.

This table comes from immunoSEQ multiplex PCR, and its TCRdb copy is limited to in-frame clones, with some not included. The sample has hundreds of thousands of clones, about 87% seen once; the top ten hold 0.85% to 0.95%. Trimming removed 6 bases at V and 8 bases at J, with 7 bases between. The germline CDR1 and CDR2 sequences are SNHLY and FYNNEI. CDR3 length: 10 residues. Sequencing was performed on PBMCs or T cells enriched from blood (not recorded which). The chain employs TRBV2 and TRBJ1-2; no definite D call. The receptor was derived from a man over 45 who had been exposed to COVID-19. The DNA for the CDR3 is TGTGCCAGCAGCGAGGGCGGCTACACCTTC. Translation: CASSEGGYTF.